This TCR beta chain was identified during a study of blood T cell repertoires in COVID-19. Profiling relied on immunoSEQ multiplex PCR, and the TCRdb table lists in-frame clones only, not all of them. The sample includes 100,000 to 150,000 clones, about 85% seen only once; the top ten take around 27%. With 4 bases clipped from V and 5 bases from J, the junction kept 12 bases outside the gene matches. The germline gives CDR1 MNHNS, CDR2 SASEGT. This CDR3 contains 17 residues. The clonotype originates from a woman at least 80 years old with acute or convalescent COVID-19. Material for sequencing was peripheral blood. This chain joins TRBV6-1 and TRBJ1-4, with TRBD1 matching 8 bases. CDR3 in amino acids: CASSGRQGKGPNEKLFF. DNA for the CDR3: TGTGCCAGCAGTGGACGACAGGGGAAGGGGCCAAATGAAAAACTGTTTTTT.